The 25 T cell receptor beta chains listed next were all sequenced from one sample in a study of patients and donors after allogeneic stem cell transplantation. TCRdb reanalysed the RT-PCR reads using MiXCR and keeps one entry per CDR3 protein. This sample carries some 960,000 distinct CDR3 sequences, roughly 18% of them seen once, and the ten largest clones take 5% to 7.5%. Sequenced: blood, either unsorted or a sorted T cell fraction (not recorded which). Receptor source: a human donor who was either an allogeneic HSCT recipient or a stem cell or donor lymphocyte infusion donor (not recorded which). It is not recorded whose cells these are; they may come from a transplant donor.

J is TRBJ1-4 and V is TRBV6-2 or TRBV6-3; possibly TRBD1 for D (5 bases). Trimming pared 4 bases from V and 7 bases from J, leaving 19 bases between. This CDR3 spans 16 amino acids. Per the germline V gene, CDR1 is MNHEY and CDR2 is SVGEGT. CDR3: CASSWRGASAAEKLFF. The CDR3 DNA follows: TGTGCCAGCAGTTGGCGGGGCGCCTCGGCCGCTGAAAAACTGTTTTTT.

The sample holds a few counts of this clonotype. The chain links TRBV29-1 to TRBJ1-1, with D hard to call. The CDR3 length is 12 residues. V lost 6 bases and J 1 base, leaving 9 bases between the germline ends. CDR1 and CDR2 from the germline V gene are SQVTM and ANQGSEA. The CDR3 here is CSVDEGNTEAFF. The DNA of the CDR3 is TGCAGCGTGGATGAGGGGAACACTGAAGCTTTCTTT.

The V call is TRBV13, the J call TRBJ2-7; the D call may be TRBD1 or TRBD2 (5 bases each). The CDR3 sequence is 16 residues long. Trimming removed 0 bases at V and 2 bases at J, with 14 bases between. The germline V gene has CDR1 PRHDT and CDR2 FYEKMQ (reference sequence). CDR3 protein: CASSLGYGDPAYEQYF. CDR3 in DNA: TGTGCCAGCAGCTTAGGGTATGGGGACCCAGCCTACGAGCAGTACTTC.

The V call is TRBV5-6, the J call TRBJ2-3; D call uncertain. The CDR3 runs to 11 residues. With 3 bases removed from V and 7 bases from J, the gap between germline ends came to 6 bases. CDR1 is SGHDT and CDR2 is YYEEEE in the germline V gene. CDR3 sequence reads: CASSSLHTQYF. DNA for the CDR3: TGTGCCAGCAGCTCCCTCCATACGCAGTATTTT.

This chain joins TRBV6-1 and TRBJ2-3; TRBD2 matches at 14 bases. Trimming took 4 bases from V and 0 from J; bases not matched to a gene: 9. The CDR3 totals 19 residues. In germline, CDR1 is MNHNS, CDR2 SASEGT. The CDR3, as DNA: TGTGCCAGCAGTGCCATCCCGGGACTAGCGGGGGTAAGCACAGATACGCAGTATTTT. It specifies CASSAIPGLAGVSTDTQYF.

This clonotype was recorded a few times. The V and J genes are TRBV20-1 and TRBJ2-3; 8 bases line up with TRBD2. This CDR3 is 17 amino acids long. The V gene's germline CDR1 is DFQATT and CDR2 SNEGSKA (reference sequence). Trimming at V came to 0 bases and at J to 0 bases, leaving 8 bases not matched to a gene. The CDR3 DNA reads TGCAGTGCTAGAGATCAAGAACTAGCGGAGAGCACAGATACGCAGTATTTT. It codes for CSARDQELAESTDTQYF.

This clonotype has just a few counts. The genes are TRBV7-2 and TRBJ2-2; D not certain. This CDR3 is 16 amino acids long. Trimming pared 1 base from V and 6 bases from J, leaving 15 bases between. CDR1 and CDR2 (germline): SGHTA, FQGNSA. The CDR3 coding sequence is TGTGCCAGCAGCTTAGGGATCTCGTACAAGCCCGGGGAGCTGTTTTTT. Its protein is CASSLGISYKPGELFF.

This clonotype was recorded a few times. The chain employs TRBV15 and TRBJ2-3; D unclear. Germline loops: CDR1 LNHNV, CDR2 YYDKDF (reference sequence). Trimming shortened V by 8 bases and J by 1 base, and 16 bases separated the two germline ends. The CDR3 length is 15 residues. CDR3 sequence (DNA): TGTGCCACCGGTGTAAGAGGACGGGGCACAGATACGCAGTATTTT. It encodes CATGVRGRGTDTQYF.

This clonotype was seen more than once but under ten times. The rearrangement joins TRBV7-2 to TRBJ1-1; D might be TRBD1 (5 bases). The V gene lost 1 base and the J gene lost 4 bases, with 13 bases spanning the gap. The CDR3 sequence is 15 residues long. Germline CDR1 SGHTA, CDR2 FQGNSA. The CDR3 sequence is CASSLVWAGTTEAFF. CDR3 coding DNA: TGTGCCAGCAGCTTAGTATGGGCCGGGACCACTGAAGCTTTCTTT.

The gene calls are TRBV3-1 and TRBJ2-7; D is possibly TRBD1 or TRBD2 (7 bases each). The CDR3 has 14 amino acids. Germline V lookup: CDR1 LGHDT, CDR2 YNNKEL (reference sequence). V was cut by 0 bases and J by 6 bases, with 12 bases left in between. DNA of the CDR3: TGTGCCAGCAGCCAAGACCCCAGGGGGGGCGAGCAGTACTTC. Its protein product is CASSQDPRGGEQYF.

This clonotype was detected a few times. The gene calls are TRBV27 and TRBJ1-5, with a weak D call TRBD1 (5 bases). This CDR3 region has 14 residues. Per the germline V gene, CDR1 is MNHEY and CDR2 is SMNVEV (reference sequence). V gave up 8 bases and J gave up 2 bases, with 13 bases separating them. The chain's CDR3 is CASHSGFGNQPQHF. CDR3 DNA: TGTGCCAGCCACTCAGGGTTCGGCAATCAGCCCCAGCATTTT.

This clonotype was seen a single time. V usage is TRBV30 and J usage is TRBJ2-1; possible D gene TRBD1, 6 bases. Germline V gene sequence: CDR1 GTSNPN, CDR2 SVGIG (reference sequence). Trimming took off 2 bases at V and 6 bases at J, with 14 bases between the two ends. The CDR3 extends over 14 amino acids. The CDR3 sequence is CAWSSGIGGNEQFF. Here the CDR3 DNA reads TGTGCCTGGAGTTCCGGGATAGGGGGCAATGAGCAGTTCTTC. Full variable domain (rest looked up from reference TRBV30 and TRBJ2-1): SQTIHQWPATLVQPVGSPLSLECTVEGTSNPNLYWYRQAAGRGLQLLFYSVGIGQISSEVPQNLSASRPQDRQFILSSKKLLLSDSGFYLCAWSSGIGGNEQFFGPGTRLTVL.

This clonotype occurred a few times. This chain uses TRBV6-6 with TRBJ1-2; a possible D gene is TRBD1 (5 bases). CDR1 MNHNY and CDR2 SVGAGI come from the germline V gene (reference sequence). CDR3 length: 13 amino acids. CDR3 DNA: TGTGCGGCAGGGAATACCAGGCCTGGTGGCTACACCTTC. Translated, it gives CAAGNTRPGGYTF.

This clonotype was recorded a few times. The junction differs from germline at one of its ends, possibly a read error. This chain uses TRBV2 with TRBJ2-5, with a possible D match to TRBD1 (5 bases). The CDR3 has 11 amino acids. The germline V gene has CDR1 SNHLY and CDR2 FYNNEI. The CDR3 DNA reads TGTGCCAGCAGTGAATCCCAGGACACCAACTTC. This codes for CASSESQDTNF. Supplemented by reference TRBV2 and TRBJ2-5, the full variable domain reads EPEVTQTPSHQVTQMGQEVILRCVPISNHLYFYWYRQILGQKVEFLVSFYNNEISEKSEIFDDQFSVERPDGSNFTLKIRSTKLEDSAMYFCASSESQDTNFGPGTRLLVL.

This clonotype was recorded a few times. The V and J genes are TRBV6-1 and TRBJ2-7; 12 nucleotides match TRBD2. The germline gives CDR1 MNHNS, CDR2 SASEGT. V shed 5 bases and J 0 bases; nucleotides not matched to a gene: 11. The CDR3 contains 18 residues. CDR3 nucleotide sequence: TGTGCCAGCAGTCTGGGACTAGCGGGTACCCCCGTCTCCTACGAGCAGTACTTC. Translation: CASSLGLAGTPVSYEQYF.

This clonotype turned up a few times. The chain joins TRBV20-1 to TRBJ2-1; 10 bases line up with TRBD1. The CDR3 has 14 residues. CDR1 and CDR2 from the germline V gene are DFQATT and SNEGSKA (reference sequence). V dropped 5 bases and J dropped 8; count of bases not matched to a gene: 9. CDR3 DNA: TGCAGTGCTCCTTCCGGGACAGGGGATTATGAGCAGTTCTTC. Amino acids: CSAPSGTGDYEQFF.

The chain carries TRBV7-2 and TRBJ2-5; 8 bases agree with TRBD2. CDR1 and CDR2 from the germline V gene are SGHTA and FQGNSA. The V gene end was trimmed by 2 bases and the J gene end by 4 bases; junction bases not matched to a gene: 6. This CDR3 contains 15 residues. The chain's CDR3 is CASSLITGGLETQYF. CDR3 nucleotides: TGTGCCAGCAGCTTAATAACGGGGGGGCTAGAGACCCAGTACTTC.

This rearrangement joins TRBV20-1 to TRBJ1-1; unclear D gene. Between the trimmed V and J ends, which lost 3 bases and 2 bases, there was a span of 7 bases. Per the germline V gene, CDR1 is DFQATT and CDR2 is SNEGSKA (reference sequence). The CDR3 contains 12 residues. CDR3 amino acids: CSARESNTEAFF. CDR3 coding DNA: TGCAGTGCTAGGGAGTCAAACACTGAAGCTTTCTTT.

This clonotype was recorded a few times. CDR3 amino acids: CASSQDTRDYPFTDTQYF. CDR3 DNA: TGTGCCAGCAGCCAAGATACGCGAGACTACCCTTTCACAGATACGCAGTATTTT. This chain connects TRBV3-1 to TRBJ2-3, with D maybe TRBD2 (5 bases). Germline loops: CDR1 LGHDT, CDR2 YNNKEL (reference sequence). The CDR3 is 18 amino acids. Trimming took 0 bases from V and 2 from J, leaving 18 bases between them.

The chain joins TRBV6-2 or TRBV6-3 to TRBJ2-7; 7 nucleotides agree with TRBD2. This CDR3 spans 14 amino acids. The V segment lost 4 bases and the J segment 7 bases; nucleotides outside the gene matches: 10. Germline V gene lookup returns CDR1 MNHEY and CDR2 SVGEGT. CDR3 amino acids: CASSSHGGKGEQYF. The CDR3 nucleotides read TGTGCCAGCAGTTCCCACGGGGGGAAGGGAGAGCAGTACTTC.

This clonotype showed up just a few times. The CDR3 coding sequence is TGTGCCAGCAGCCTTTTCAGGGGTAGACTCCCCGGGGCATACTACGAGCAGTACTTC. Its protein is CASSLFRGRLPGAYYEQYF. This chain links TRBV6-1 with TRBJ2-7, with a weak D call TRBD1 (6 bases). This CDR3 has 19 residues. Deletions cut 6 bases from V and 3 bases from J, with 30 bases between. Germline CDR1 reads MNHNS; CDR2 reads SASEGT.

A few counts support this clonotype. This chain links TRBV3-1 with TRBJ1-2, with D tentatively TRBD1 (6 bases). Germline V lookup: CDR1 LGHDT, CDR2 YNNKEL (reference sequence). The CDR3 consists of 17 residues. V dropped 2 bases and J dropped 6 bases, with 22 bases sitting between them. In DNA, the CDR3 is TGTGCCAGCAGCCAATACCAAGGGGGATTGATCGAGGATGGCTACACCTTC. Translated, it gives CASSQYQGGLIEDGYTF.

This clonotype was observed a handful of times. The chain joins TRBV20-1 to TRBJ2-1; 7 positions agree with TRBD2. Germline assignment: CDR1 DFQATT and CDR2 SNEGSKA (reference sequence). The CDR3 loop spans 14 amino acids. V gave up 5 bases and J gave up 2 bases; unmatched junction bases: 6. The DNA of the CDR3 is TGCAGTGCTGTGAGCGGGATCCCCTACAATGAGCAGTTCTTC. It encodes CSAVSGIPYNEQFF.

This chain links TRBV5-6 with TRBJ1-2, with D possibly matching TRBD1 (6 bases). Germline loops: CDR1 SGHDT, CDR2 YYEEEE. V was trimmed by 2 bases and J by 6 bases, leaving 14 bases between them. This CDR3 has 14 amino acids. CDR3 in amino acids: CASSLPRGKDGYTF. The CDR3 DNA reads TGTGCCAGCAGCTTACCCAGGGGAAAGGATGGCTACACCTTC.

The table lists this clonotype with a few counts. The gene calls are TRBV5-1 and TRBJ2-1, with TRBD2 as a possible D gene (6 bases). Germline CDR1 and CDR2: SGHRS and YFSETQ. The CDR3 has 15 amino acids. V shed 0 bases and J shed 2 bases, with 9 bases lying between them. The CDR3 nucleotides read TGCGCCAGCAGCTTGGGCGGGAACACCTACAATGAGCAGTTCTTC. It encodes CASSLGGNTYNEQFF.